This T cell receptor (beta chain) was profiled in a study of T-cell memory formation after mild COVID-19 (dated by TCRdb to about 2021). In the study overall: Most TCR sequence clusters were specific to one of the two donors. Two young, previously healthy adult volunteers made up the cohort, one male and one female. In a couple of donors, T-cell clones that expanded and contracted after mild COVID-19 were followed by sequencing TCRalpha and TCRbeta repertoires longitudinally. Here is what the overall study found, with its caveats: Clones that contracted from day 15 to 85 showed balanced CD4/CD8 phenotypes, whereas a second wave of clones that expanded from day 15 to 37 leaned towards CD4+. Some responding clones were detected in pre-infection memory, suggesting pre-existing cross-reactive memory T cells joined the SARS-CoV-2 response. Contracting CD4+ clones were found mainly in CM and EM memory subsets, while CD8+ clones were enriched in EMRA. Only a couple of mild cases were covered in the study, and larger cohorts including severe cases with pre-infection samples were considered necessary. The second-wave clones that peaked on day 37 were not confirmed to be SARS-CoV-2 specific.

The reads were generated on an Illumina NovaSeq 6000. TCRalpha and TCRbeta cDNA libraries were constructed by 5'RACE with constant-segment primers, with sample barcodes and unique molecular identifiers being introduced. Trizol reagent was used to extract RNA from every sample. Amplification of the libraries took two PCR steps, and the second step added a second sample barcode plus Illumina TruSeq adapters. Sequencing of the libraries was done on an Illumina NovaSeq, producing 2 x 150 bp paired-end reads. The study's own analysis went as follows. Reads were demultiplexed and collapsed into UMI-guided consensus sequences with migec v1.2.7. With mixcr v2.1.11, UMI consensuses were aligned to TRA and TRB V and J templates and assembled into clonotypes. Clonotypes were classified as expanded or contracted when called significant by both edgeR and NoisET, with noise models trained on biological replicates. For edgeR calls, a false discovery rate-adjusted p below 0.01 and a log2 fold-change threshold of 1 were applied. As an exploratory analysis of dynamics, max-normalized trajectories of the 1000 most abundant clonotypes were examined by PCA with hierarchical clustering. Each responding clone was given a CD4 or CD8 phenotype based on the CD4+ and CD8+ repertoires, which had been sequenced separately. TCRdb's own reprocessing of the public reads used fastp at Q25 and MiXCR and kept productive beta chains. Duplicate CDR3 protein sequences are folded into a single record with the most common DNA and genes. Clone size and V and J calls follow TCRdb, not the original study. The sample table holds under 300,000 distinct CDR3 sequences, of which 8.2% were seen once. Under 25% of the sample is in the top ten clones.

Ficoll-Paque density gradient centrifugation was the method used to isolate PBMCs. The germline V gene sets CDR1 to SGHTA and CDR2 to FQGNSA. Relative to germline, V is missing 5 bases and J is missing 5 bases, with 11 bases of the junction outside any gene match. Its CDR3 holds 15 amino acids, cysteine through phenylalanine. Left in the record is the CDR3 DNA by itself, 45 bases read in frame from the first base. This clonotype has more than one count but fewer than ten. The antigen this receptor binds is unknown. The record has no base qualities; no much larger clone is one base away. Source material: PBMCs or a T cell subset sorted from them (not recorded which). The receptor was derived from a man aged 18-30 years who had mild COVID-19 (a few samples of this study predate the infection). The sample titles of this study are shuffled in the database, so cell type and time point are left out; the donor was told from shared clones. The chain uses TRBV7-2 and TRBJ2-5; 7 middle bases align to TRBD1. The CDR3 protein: CASSTFTGAGETQYF. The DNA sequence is TGTGCCAGCAGCACTTTCACAGGGGCAGGGGAGACCCAGTACTTC. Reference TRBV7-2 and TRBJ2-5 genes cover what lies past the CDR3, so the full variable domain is GAGVSQSPSNKVTEKGKDVELRCDPISGHTALYWYRQSLGQGLEFLIYFQGNSAPDKSGLPSDRFSAERTGGSVSTLTIQRTQQEDSAVYLCASSTFTGAGETQYFGPGTRLLVL.